Listed below are T cell receptor beta chains from one sample, sequenced in a study of blood T cells in healthy people across ages. TCRdb ran MiXCR on the 5' RACE reads and lists one entry per CDR3 protein. The data contain about 1,500,000 distinct CDR3 sequences, roughly 40% of them singletons. Sequencing was carried out using blood. These receptors all stem from a young woman in good health. Each CDR3 is given with its conserved first and last residue. The D gene is left open where the match is weak. For some rows the clone size is stated as once, few or many, or as a class when expanded; others skip it.

abundance	v_gene	d_gene	j_gene	CDR3nt	CDR3aa
.	TRBV20-1	TRBD1	TRBJ1-5	TGCAGTGCCCTGGGAACAGGGGGGATAGATTATAGCAATCAGCCCCAGCATTTT	CSALGTGGIDYSNQPQHF
.	TRBV5-6	.	TRBJ2-5	TGTGCCAGCAGCTTGGTGACCGAAAACGCCCAAGAGACCCAGTACTTC	CASSLVTENAQETQYF
few	TRBV5-1	.	TRBJ2-2	TGCGCCAGCAGCTTAGGAGGGATGAACACCGGGGAGCTGTTTTTT	CASSLGGMNTGELFF
.	TRBV9	.	TRBJ2-3	TGTGCCAGCAGCCAGGGGCTGGGGGAGGTAGATACGCAGTATTTT	CASSQGLGEVDTQYF
.	TRBV28	TRBD1	TRBJ2-5	TGTGCCAGCAGGGCGCGACCGGGACAGGAGTTCCAAGAGACCCAGTACTTC	CASRARPGQEFQETQYF
.	TRBV7-9	TRBD2	TRBJ2-1	TGTGTCAGCACGAGCGGGATCGGCGGCAATGAGCAGTTCTTC	CVSTSGIGGNEQFF
once	TRBV2	TRBD1	TRBJ2-1	TGTGCCAGCACCGGACAGGGTGGTGAGCAGTTCTTC	CASTGQGGEQFF
.	TRBV5-5	.	TRBJ2-1	TGTGCCAGCAGCTTGTGGTTGGGAGAAATCAATGAGCAGTTCTTC	CASSLWLGEINEQFF
.	TRBV20-1	TRBD1	TRBJ2-7	TGCAGTGCTAGAGACCCGATCGGGACAGGAAATTCCCACGAGCAGTACTTC	CSARDPIGTGNSHEQYF
.	TRBV29-1	.	TRBJ2-7	TGCAGCGCTGAAGAAAAGGCGACCCCCGTAGGAGAGCAGTACTTC	CSAEEKATPVGEQYF
.	TRBV28	.	TRBJ2-3	TGTGCCAGCAGTTCCCCTCTTATCACAGGGATCCCAGATACGCAGTATTTT	CASSSPLITGIPDTQYF
.	TRBV5-1	TRBD2	TRBJ2-7	TGCGCCAGCAGCCCCGCTCCTAGCGGGAGGAGGTATGAGCAGTACTTC	CASSPAPSGRRYEQYF
.	TRBV6-5	.	TRBJ2-4	TGTGCCAGCAGTCCAGGGGTGTACGAACACATTCAGTACTTC	CASSPGVYEHIQYF
few	TRBV12-3/TRBV12-4	.	TRBJ2-7	TGTGCCAGCAGTCCAGCGTCCGGGGGCGAGCAGTACTTC	CASSPASGGEQYF
.	TRBV7-2	.	TRBJ1-3	TGTGCCAGCAGCCGCGACAGCTCTGGAAACACCATATATTTT	CASSRDSSGNTIYF
few	TRBV4-2	TRBD2	TRBJ2-7	TGTGCCAGCAGCCAAGATCCCATAGCGGGAACCAACGAGCAGTACTTC	CASSQDPIAGTNEQYF
.	TRBV7-4	TRBD1	TRBJ2-5	TGTGCCAGCAGCTTAGAAGGGCAGGTGGACAGGGAGCAGTACTTC	CASSLEGQVDREQYF
.	TRBV15	.	TRBJ2-7	TGTGCCACCAGCAGAGATCGGACAGCCTACGAGCAGTACTTC	CATSRDRTAYEQYF
once	TRBV5-1	.	TRBJ2-1	TGCGCCAGCAAGGGAGAAGGGGAATCTAAATACAATGAGCAGTTCTTC	CASKGEGESKYNEQFF
.	TRBV5-1	.	TRBJ2-7	TGCGCCAGCAGCTACGGGACTTCGAGCTCCTACGAGCAGTACTTC	CASSYGTSSSYEQYF
.	TRBV20-1	.	TRBJ2-1	TGCAGTGCTCCAGGGGTGTACGAGACCCAGTTCTTC	CSAPGVYETQFF
few	TRBV28	TRBD1	TRBJ1-2	TGTGCCAGCGGTTCTGGACAGGAGATCTATGGCTACACCTTC	CASGSGQEIYGYTF
.	TRBV28	TRBD1	TRBJ2-1	TGTGCCAGCAGCCGGCCGGGACAGCCATACAATGAGCAGTTCTTC	CASSRPGQPYNEQFF
.	TRBV12-3/TRBV12-4	.	TRBJ1-5	TGTGCCAGCAGCAATCCGCGGGGCAATCAGCCCCAGCATTTT	CASSNPRGNQPQHF
few	TRBV27	.	TRBJ1-1	TGTGCCAGCGGCCTCCCAGGGAGGGCTGAAGCTTTCTTT	CASGLPGRAEAFF
few	TRBV7-2	.	TRBJ1-1	TGTGCCAGCAGCCCCGGGACGGGCAGTACAGCTTTCTTT	CASSPGTGSTAFF
.	TRBV2	.	TRBJ1-2	TGTGCCAGCAGTGTGGCCTCCGATTATGGCTACACCTTC	CASSVASDYGYTF
few	TRBV28	.	TRBJ2-7	TGTGCCAGCAGTTTACAGGCCGAGCAGTACTTC	CASSLQAEQYF
few	TRBV7-2	.	TRBJ2-1	TGTGCCAGCAGCTCACTCCCCTCGTCCTACAATGAGCAGTTCTTC	CASSSLPSSYNEQFF
many	TRBV5-1	.	TRBJ2-3	TGTGCCAGCAGTTTAGGCAGCACAGATACGCAGTATTTT	CASSLGSTDTQYF
few	TRBV29-1	.	TRBJ2-1	TGCAGCGTTGTAGGGCTAGCAAGCAATGAGCAGTTCTTC	CSVVGLASNEQFF
.	TRBV7-2	TRBD1	TRBJ2-4	TGTGCCAGCAGCAAAAGGACAGGGAGCTTCGAAAACATTCAGTACTTC	CASSKRTGSFENIQYF
few	TRBV2	.	TRBJ1-5	TGTGCCAGCGGACCAGACAGAGGCAATCAGCCCCAGCATTTT	CASGPDRGNQPQHF
.	TRBV5-1	TRBD1	TRBJ2-5	TGCGCCAGCAGCTTGACGACAGGGGGAGAGACCCAGTACTTC	CASSLTTGGETQYF
.	TRBV4-1	TRBD2	TRBJ2-1	TGCGCCAGCAGCTTACTAGCGGCCCCTGGCAATGAGCAGTTCTTC	CASSLLAAPGNEQFF
.	TRBV20-1	.	TRBJ2-7	TGCAGTGCTAGAGATGAGAGGCGTAGGGGGACACTGTACGATTTCTACGAGCAGTACTTC	CSARDERRRGTLYDFYEQYF
.	TRBV7-3	.	TRBJ2-3	TGTGCCAGCAGCTTAAGAAGTCCAGGGGGCACAGATACGCAGTATTTT	CASSLRSPGGTDTQYF
.	TRBV20-1	.	TRBJ2-7	TGCTGCGGGGCGAACCAAATCTACGAGCAGTACTTC	CCGANQIYEQYF
few	TRBV21-1	.	TRBJ1-2	TGTGCCAGCAGCAACATCCTAGCTAACTATGGCTACACCTTC	CASSNILANYGYTF
.	TRBV9	.	TRBJ2-7	TGTGCCAGCAGCGTAGATCAAGGGGGGTGGCGCGAGCAGTACTTC	CASSVDQGGWREQYF
.	TRBV7-9	TRBD2	TRBJ2-4	TGTGCCAGCAGCTTAGGCGGGAGCGCGTCAAACATTCAGTACTTC	CASSLGGSASNIQYF
few	TRBV29-1	.	TRBJ2-7	TGCAGCGTTCTCCGAGGGGGAGCGGTAGACGAGCAGTACTTC	CSVLRGGAVDEQYF
.	TRBV18	TRBD1	TRBJ1-2	TGTGCCAGCTCACCAGGACAGGAATATGGCTACACCTTC	CASSPGQEYGYTF
.	TRBV20-1	TRBD2	TRBJ2-4	TGCAGTGCTGAGTTGGGGACTAGCGGGGGCCTTGCCAAAAACATTCAGTACTTC	CSAELGTSGGLAKNIQYF
.	TRBV20-1	TRBD2	TRBJ2-3	TGCAGTGCTTCGCCGCGGGGGGGCTCTCATACAGATACGCAGTATTTT	CSASPRGGSHTDTQYF
.	TRBV7-6	.	TRBJ2-5	TGTGCCAGCAGCTTAGCACTAGTCCCCACGGATGAGCAGTACTTC	CASSLALVPTDEQYF
few	TRBV11-2	TRBD1	TRBJ2-3	TGTGCCAGCAGCCGGGACAGGGAAGCAGATACGCAGTATTTT	CASSRDREADTQYF
.	TRBV6-5	.	TRBJ2-1	TGTGCCAGCAGTCCAAACTCCCATGAGCAGTTCTTC	CASSPNSHEQFF
.	TRBV6-1	TRBD2	TRBJ2-7	TGTGCCAGCCACCGGGGGGGCCAAGCCGAGCAGTACTTC	CASHRGGQAEQYF
.	TRBV20-1	TRBD2	TRBJ2-3	TGCAGTGCTTTAGCGGGAGGGCCTTCAGATACGCAGTATTTT	CSALAGGPSDTQYF